This T cell receptor (beta chain) derives from a study of blood T cell repertoires in COVID-19. Study summary: Samples representing acute and convalescent COVID-19 were sourced from the United States, Italy and Spain. From T cells, B-cell-depleted T cells, or PBMCs came the material, which was cDNA or gDNA.

This clone has just a few counts. Germline V gene lookup returns CDR1 SGHTA and CDR2 FQGNSA. This CDR3 contains 13 residues. V gave up 7 bases and J gave up 1 base, with 10 bases separating them. Per the authors' pipeline: From reference gene primer amplification, estimates of nucleated cell counts were derived. Data came from immunoSEQ multiplex PCR; TCRdb stores just in-frame clones and leaves some out. V, J and clone size derive from that table, while D and trimming were established from the DNA sequence. The sample lists about 150,000 clones, about three quarters occurring once. This chain links TRBV7-2 with TRBJ1-1; D is undetermined. Sequencing was carried out using peripheral blood. This clonotype was obtained from a man at least 80 years old with acute or convalescent COVID-19. The CDR3: CASTLVANTEAFF. Written as DNA, the CDR3 is TGTGCCAGCACCCTCGTAGCGAACACTGAAGCTTTCTTT.